The TCR beta chain described here comes from a study of blood T cell repertoires in COVID-19. V was trimmed by 11 bases and J by 7 bases, leaving 17 bases between them. The length of the CDR3 is 12 residues. The germline CDR1 and CDR2 sequences are LNHDA and SQIVND (reference sequence). The table came from immunoSEQ multiplex PCR; TCRdb's copy has only in-frame clones and leaves some out. In the table there are 280,000 or so clones, around 92% of which are singletons. This study enrolled people aged 18 to 89 from roughly 22 US geographic areas. Clinical history as reported by participants underpinned cohort assignment. All exposed participants met a person with COVID-19 within 2 weeks before entering the study.

The V gene is TRBV19, the J gene TRBJ1-2; unclear D gene. Material: PBMCs or T cells enriched from blood (not recorded which). This receptor was obtained from a woman in her forties or fifties who had been exposed to COVID-19. The CDR3 DNA reads as TGTGCCTCCTTTTGGGGTGGAGGTGGCTACACCTTC. The encoded protein is CASFWGGGGYTF.